What follows are 2 T cell receptor beta chains derived from one specimen sequenced in a study of T cell changes during pregnancy in multiple sclerosis. Method: immunoSEQ multiplex PCR; TCRdb's copy keeps in-frame clones and lacks some. Of 60,000 to 70,000 clones listed, 90% to 95% are singletons. Sequenced material: peripheral blood, taken in the second trimester of pregnancy. These TCRs come from a female donor with multiple sclerosis, enrolled in a pregnancy study.

The genes are TRBV11-2 and TRBJ2-2, with D possibly being TRBD1 (6 bases). Germline V gives CDR1 SGHAT, CDR2 FQNNGV. The CDR3 extends over 14 amino acids. V gave up 5 bases and J gave up 2 bases, with 9 bases separating them. Here the CDR3 DNA reads TGTGCCAGCAGCGTACAGGGAAACACCGGGGAGCTGTTTTTT. As protein: CASSVQGNTGELFF.

V usage is TRBV10-3 and J usage is TRBJ2-2, with 12 bases aligning to TRBD2. V dropped 6 bases and J dropped 3; count of bases not matched to a gene: 5. The CDR3 spans 16 residues. Germline V gene data show CDR1 as ENHRY and CDR2 as SYGVKD. The CDR3 loop is CAIRRTSGNYTGELFF. Written as DNA, the CDR3 is TGTGCCATCAGGCGGACTAGCGGGAATTACACCGGGGAGCTGTTTTTT.